This entry lists 32 T cell receptor beta chains sequenced from one sample in a study of Ad26.COV2.S vaccination and SARS-CoV-2 variants. Measured with immunoSEQ multiplex PCR; TCRdb has only the in-frame clones, and not every one. Of about 350,000 clones listed, about 89% were seen once; the top ten hold approximately 4.5%. Regarding treatment: around 19 received Ad26.COV2.S at low or high dose, single or two shots; about 5 received placebo; per-sample allocation not given. After the first vaccine or placebo injection, samples were drawn on day 63. Sample: peripheral blood, taken in a trial of Ad26.COV2.S vaccine versus placebo. Receptor source: a person aged 18-65 years who received the Ad26.COV2.S COVID-19 vaccine or a placebo.

A few counts support this clone. The chain employs TRBV10-3 and TRBJ2-7, with D possibly being TRBD1 or TRBD2 (5 bases each). V gave up 2 bases and J gave up 3 bases, with 8 bases separating them. The CDR3 runs to 13 residues. Germline V lookup: CDR1 ENHRY, CDR2 SYGVKD. CDR3 sequence reads: CAISEGTYYEQYF. The DNA for the CDR3 is TGTGCCATCAGTGAGGGGACGTACTACGAGCAGTACTTC.

The chain recombines TRBV2 with TRBJ2-7; the D is unclear. Germline CDR1 and CDR2: SNHLY and FYNNEI. This CDR3 contains 12 residues. The V and J ends lost 2 bases and 5 bases respectively, with 7 bases between them. The CDR3: CASSERMDEQYF. The CDR3 region has the DNA TGTGCCAGCAGTGAAAGAATGGACGAGCAGTACTTC.

The rearrangement joins TRBV6-1 to TRBJ1-1; the D is unclear. The CDR3 is made up of 13 amino acids. Trimming removed 1 base from V and 8 bases from J, with 11 bases in between. CDR1 is MNHNS, CDR2 SASEGT, per germline. The CDR3 loop reads CASSEGGTWEAFF. Here the CDR3 DNA reads TGTGCCAGCAGTGAAGGGGGTACCTGGGAAGCTTTCTTT.

The J gene is TRBJ2-1, the V gene TRBV5-1; D not resolved. CDR1 is SGHRS and CDR2 is YFSETQ in the germline V gene. V was shortened by 0 bases and J by 0 bases, with 10 bases between the two germline ends. The CDR3 runs 16 residues. CDR3 DNA: TGCGCCAGCAGCTTGGGGGCGGAAGACTCCTACAATGAGCAGTTCTTC. Translated: CASSLGAEDSYNEQFF.

This clone was seen a single time. The rearrangement links TRBV5-6 to TRBJ1-1; D gene unclear. The V gene lost 1 base and the J gene lost 2 bases, with 9 bases spanning the gap. The germline CDR1 and CDR2 sequences are SGHDT and YYEEEE. This CDR3 has 14 amino acids. The DNA for the CDR3 is TGTGCCAGCAGCTTGTCGGGTTTTAACACTGAAGCTTTCTTT. Encoded protein: CASSLSGFNTEAFF.

This rearrangement joins TRBV4-2 to TRBJ2-1, with D perhaps matching TRBD1 (5 bases). CDR1 is LGHNA, CDR2 YNFKEQ, per germline. V dropped 4 bases and J dropped 4 bases, with 17 bases sitting between them. This CDR3 is built from 16 residues. The CDR3 sequence is CASSRAQGNLYNEQFF. The CDR3 coding sequence is TGTGCCAGCAGCCGCGCTCAGGGTAACCTTTACAATGAGCAGTTCTTC.

This sequence joins TRBV5-6 and TRBJ2-1; no clear D. CDR1 is SGHDT, CDR2 YYEEEE, per germline. The CDR3 is 12 amino acids. With 4 bases removed from V and 5 bases from J, the gap between germline ends came to 7 bases. CDR3 DNA sequence: TGTGCCAGCAGCGAGTGGAACAATGAGCAGTTCTTC. Its translation: CASSEWNNEQFF.

This clone was counted a single time. This chain links TRBV30 with TRBJ2-5, with D possibly matching TRBD2 (6 bases). Looked up from germline, CDR1 is GTSNPN and CDR2 is SVGIG (reference sequence). Trimming removed 2 bases at V and 4 bases at J, with 8 bases between. CDR3 size: 12 residues. CDR3 protein: CAWSLALETQYF. CDR3 bases: TGTGCCTGGAGTCTAGCGTTAGAGACCCAGTACTTC.

The chain uses TRBV3-1 (or the pseudogene TRBV3-2) and TRBJ2-5; 10 nucleotides agree with TRBD1. The germline CDR1 and CDR2 sequences are LGHDT and YNNKEL (reference sequence). The J segment lost 6 bases and the V segment lost 4 bases, leaving 11 bases of the junction unmatched. The CDR3 sequence is 16 residues long. CDR3 amino acids: CASSLLRTGGEKTQYF. CDR3 sequence (DNA): TGTGCCAGCAGCCTCTTGAGGACAGGGGGAGAAAAGACCCAGTACTTC.

The rearrangement joins TRBV6-5 to TRBJ1-1; D call uncertain. Per germline, CDR1 MNHEY and CDR2 SVGAGI. This CDR3 is built from 12 residues. Trimming shortened V by 4 bases and J by 4 bases, and 7 bases separated the two germline ends. CDR3 region: CASSFTGTEAFF. CDR3 nucleotide sequence: TGTGCCAGCAGTTTCACGGGCACTGAAGCTTTCTTT.

V gene TRBV10-3 combines with J gene TRBJ2-6; TRBD2 matches 13 bases. With 7 bases clipped from V and 0 bases from J, the junction kept 6 bases outside the gene matches. CDR1 is ENHRY and CDR2 is SYGVKD in the germline V gene. The CDR3 sequence is 18 residues long. CDR3 in DNA: TGTGCCATCAACCGACTAGCGGGAGGTGCCTCTGGGGCCAACGTCCTGACTTTC. It codes for CAINRLAGGASGANVLTF.

The rearrangement joins TRBV5-1 to TRBJ2-7, with D maybe TRBD2 (5 bases). Trimming shortened V by 0 bases and J by 7 bases, and 11 bases separated the two germline ends. CDR1 and CDR2 (germline): SGHRS, YFSETQ. The CDR3 has 13 amino acids. The CDR3: CASSLDRGREQYF. Written as DNA, the CDR3 is TGCGCCAGCAGCTTGGATCGGGGAAGGGAGCAGTACTTC.

The chain uses TRBV7-2 and TRBJ1-4; the D gene is possibly TRBD1 (6 bases). The V end lost 1 base, the J end lost 2 bases, and 8 bases lay between the germline ends. Germline-derived CDR1 and CDR2 are SGHTA and FQGNSA. The CDR3 contains 15 residues. CDR3 amino acids: CASSLEGHTNEKLFF. CDR3 bases: TGTGCCAGCAGCTTAGAGGGACATACTAATGAAAAACTGTTTTTT.

The CDR3 loop is CASSLVGGADYGYTF. CDR3 DNA sequence: TGTGCCAGCAGCTTGGTAGGGGGGGCGGACTATGGCTACACCTTC. The chain has TRBV5-4 and TRBJ1-2; D is possibly TRBD1 (6 bases). The CDR3 spans 15 residues. Trimming pared 0 bases from V and 3 bases from J, leaving 12 bases between. Germline V gene lookup returns CDR1 SGHNT and CDR2 YYREEE (reference sequence). Looking up the rest from reference TRBV5-4 and TRBJ1-2 gives the full variable domain: ETGVTQSPTHLIKTRGQQVTLRCSSQSGHNTVSWYQQALGQGPQFIFQYYREEENGRGNFPPRFSGLQFPNYSSELNVNALELDDSALYLCASSLVGGADYGYTFGSGTRLTVV.

This clone came up a few times. V is TRBV5-1 and J is TRBJ1-5; possibly TRBD1 for D (5 bases). Trimming shortened V by 3 bases and J by 7 bases, and 11 bases separated the two germline ends. This CDR3 is 13 amino acids long. The V gene's germline CDR1 is SGHRS and CDR2 YFSETQ. CDR3: CASSWDVGQPQHF. In DNA form, the CDR3 reads TGCGCCAGCAGCTGGGACGTGGGGCAGCCCCAGCATTTT.

The DNA for the CDR3 is TGTGCCACCAGCAGAGATATTGTTAGCGGGGGTTATGAGCAGTTCTTC. It yields the protein CATSRDIVSGGYEQFF. The genes are TRBV15 and TRBJ2-1, with 9 bases aligning to TRBD2. Germline CDR1 and CDR2: LNHNV and YYDKDF (reference sequence). The CDR3 extends over 16 amino acids. Trimming cost V 0 bases and J 8 bases; bases outside gene matches: 8. Supplemented by reference TRBV15 and TRBJ2-1, the full variable domain reads DAMVIQNPRYQVTQFGKPVTLSCSQTLNHNVMYWYQQKSSQAPKLLFHYYDKDFNNEADTPDNFQSRRPNTSFCFLDIRSPGLGDTAMYLCATSRDIVSGGYEQFFGPGTRLTVL.

By frequency in the sample, this clone is medium-sized. The V and J genes are TRBV9 and TRBJ1-3, with unresolved D. The V end was cut by 0 bases, the J end by 0 bases, with 1 base between. Germline V gene lookup returns CDR1 SGDLS and CDR2 YYNGEE. The CDR3 is made up of 13 amino acids. The CDR3 reads CASSVDSGNTIYF. The DNA of the CDR3 is TGTGCCAGCAGCGTAGACTCTGGAAACACCATATATTTT. Full variable domain (outside the CDR3, taken from reference TRBV9 and TRBJ1-3): DSGVTQTPKHLITATGQRVTLRCSPRSGDLSVYWYQQSLDQGLQFLIQYYNGEERAKGNILERFSAQQFPDLHSELNLSSLELGDSALYFCASSVDSGNTIYFGEGSWLTVV.

This chain uses TRBV2 with TRBJ2-7, with D possibly being TRBD2 (5 bases). Trimming took 6 bases from V and 4 from J, leaving 10 bases between them. From germline, CDR1 is SNHLY and CDR2 FYNNEI. The CDR3 length is 12 residues. The CDR3 loop is CASREVRYEQYF. The CDR3, as DNA: TGTGCCAGCAGGGAGGTGAGGTACGAGCAGTACTTC.

V is TRBV3-1 (or the pseudogene TRBV3-2) and J is TRBJ1-3; no clear D. V lost 5 bases, J lost 0 bases, and 11 bases lay in between. The CDR3 covers 15 residues. The V gene's germline CDR1 is LGHDT and CDR2 YNNKEL (reference sequence). The DNA for the CDR3 is TGTGCCAGCAGCGCAAAGAGGATCTCTGGAAACACCATATATTTT. Amino acids: CASSAKRISGNTIYF.

To note about this clone: One junction end disagrees with the germline gene, perhaps due to a read error. The CDR3: CASRDFSGGPTDTQYF. The CDR3 DNA follows: TGTGCCAGCAGGGACTTTTCGGGGGGGCCCACAGATACGCAGTATTTT. This chain links TRBV6-4 with TRBJ2-3, with 8 bases aligning to TRBD2. In germline, CDR1 is MRHNA, CDR2 SNTAGT. The CDR3 is 16 amino acids.

This chain joins TRBV6-1 and TRBJ1-5; the D is unclear. Trimming removed 1 base at V and 0 bases at J, with 19 bases between. The CDR3 length is 19 residues. CDR1 is MNHNS, CDR2 SASEGT, per germline. The CDR3 DNA sequence: TGTGCCAGCAGTGAAGGGACGGCTGGCGAACAAAATAGCAATCAGCCCCAGCATTTT. Residues: CASSEGTAGEQNSNQPQHF.

V and J are TRBV5-3 and TRBJ2-1; no reliable D call. TRBV5-3 counts as an open reading frame of uncertain function. V was clipped by 3 bases and J by 7 bases, with 11 bases between them. The CDR3 is 13 residues long. The CDR3 region is CARSYNSENEQFF. The CDR3 DNA is TGTGCCAGAAGCTACAACAGCGAAAATGAGCAGTTCTTC.

The rearrangement links TRBV27 to TRBJ2-7; D gene ambiguous. This CDR3 contains 13 residues. Per the germline V gene, CDR1 is MNHEY and CDR2 is SMNVEV (reference sequence). V gave up 2 bases and J gave up 5 bases, with 10 bases separating them. CDR3 sequence (DNA): TGTGCCAGCAGTTTAGAGGTTTCCCACGAGCAGTACTTC. As protein: CASSLEVSHEQYF.

This chain uses TRBV14 with TRBJ2-2, with D tentatively TRBD1 or TRBD2 (5 bases each). The CDR3 sequence is 19 residues long. Germline V gives CDR1 SGHDN, CDR2 FVKESK. With 0 bases removed from V and 6 bases from J, the gap between germline ends came to 23 bases. This chain's CDR3 is CASSQDGYWGIRSAGELFF. The DNA of the CDR3 is TGTGCCAGCAGCCAAGACGGGTATTGGGGGATCAGGAGCGCCGGGGAGCTGTTTTTT.

The chain uses TRBV7-9 and TRBJ2-3, with no clear D. Germline lookup yields CDR1 SEHNR and CDR2 FQNEAQ (reference sequence). This CDR3 is 12 amino acids long. V lost 5 bases, J lost 6 bases, and 9 bases lay in between. CDR3 DNA: TGTGCCAGCAGCGCAGACTGGGATACGCAGTATTTT. Its translation is CASSADWDTQYF.

The rearrangement uses TRBV19 and TRBJ1-2; possible D gene TRBD1, 5 bases. V lost 3 bases and J 5 bases, leaving 13 bases between the germline ends. The CDR3 consists of 14 residues. The germline gives CDR1 LNHDA, CDR2 SQIVND (reference sequence). The chain's CDR3 is CASSMKQAGYGYTF. The CDR3 nucleotides are TGTGCCAGTAGTATGAAACAGGCCGGGTATGGCTACACCTTC. Drawing the rest from reference TRBV19 and TRBJ1-2, the complete variable domain is DGGITQSPKYLFRKEGQNVTLSCEQNLNHDAMYWYRQDPGQGLRLIYYSQIVNDFQKGDIAEGYSVSREKKESFPLTVTSAQKNPTAFYLCASSMKQAGYGYTFGSGTRLTVV.

The chain recombines TRBV5-8 with TRBJ2-1; 9 positions match TRBD1. V lost 0 bases, J lost 6 bases, and 10 bases stayed unmatched. The CDR3 runs 17 residues. Germline lookup yields CDR1 SGHTS and CDR2 YDEGEE. The CDR3 DNA reads as TGTGCCAGCAGCTTGGGACAGGGGGGAGCTTCTAGCAATGAGCAGTTCTTC. This translates into CASSLGQGGASSNEQFF.

The chain recombines TRBV7-2 with TRBJ1-1; possible D gene TRBD1, 6 bases. V was trimmed by 5 bases and J by 0 bases, leaving 13 bases between them. The CDR3 runs 15 residues. Germline V gives CDR1 SGHTA, CDR2 FQGNSA. Written as DNA, the CDR3 is TGTGCCAGCAGCCGGCGACAGGTTCTGAACACTGAAGCTTTCTTT. Translating it yields CASSRRQVLNTEAFF.

The chain employs TRBV5-1 and TRBJ2-3; D may be TRBD1 or TRBD2 (5 bases each). Germline V gene data show CDR1 as SGHRS and CDR2 as YFSETQ. With 2 bases removed from V and 0 bases from J, the gap between germline ends came to 7 bases. The CDR3 consists of 14 residues. The CDR3 reads CASSFGDSTDTQYF. The CDR3 DNA reads as TGCGCCAGCAGCTTCGGGGACAGCACAGATACGCAGTATTTT.

The chain joins TRBV6-5 to TRBJ1-1; TRBD1 might be the D (6 bases). The CDR3 totals 13 residues. The germline V and J ends were trimmed by 7 bases and 4 bases, with 13 bases remaining between them. Germline CDR1 and CDR2: MNHEY and SVGAGI. CDR3 sequence (DNA): TGTGCCAGCACTGGGGGGCAGGTCACTGAAGCTTTCTTT. Protein product: CASTGGQVTEAFF.

The rearrangement joins TRBV7-2 to TRBJ1-1; D is unclear. CDR1 is SGHTA and CDR2 is FQGNSA in the germline V gene. The CDR3 is 14 residues long. The V end was cut by 6 bases, the J end by 4 bases, with 15 bases between. The DNA for the CDR3 is TGTGCCAGCAGTTACTGGCTGGCGGGCACTGAAGCTTTCTTT. Its translation is CASSYWLAGTEAFF.

This chain connects TRBV29-1 to TRBJ1-5; 9 bases fit TRBD1. The germline CDR1 and CDR2 sequences are SQVTM and ANQGSEA. V lost 4 bases, J lost 6 bases, and 4 bases stayed unmatched. This CDR3 is built from 13 residues. The DNA of the CDR3 is TGCAGCGTTGGGGACAGGGACAGTCAGCCCCAGCATTTT. Its protein product is CSVGDRDSQPQHF.